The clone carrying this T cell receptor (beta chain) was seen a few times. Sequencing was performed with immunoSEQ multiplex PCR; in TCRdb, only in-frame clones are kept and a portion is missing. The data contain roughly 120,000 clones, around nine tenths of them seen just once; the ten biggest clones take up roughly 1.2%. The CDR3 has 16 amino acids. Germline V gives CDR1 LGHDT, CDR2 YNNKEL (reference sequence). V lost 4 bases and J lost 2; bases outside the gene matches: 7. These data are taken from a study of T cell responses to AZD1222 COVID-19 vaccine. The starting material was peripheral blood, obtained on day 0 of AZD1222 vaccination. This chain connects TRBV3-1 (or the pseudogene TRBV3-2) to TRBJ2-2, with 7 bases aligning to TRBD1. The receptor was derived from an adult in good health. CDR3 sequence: CASSRTTGANTGELFF. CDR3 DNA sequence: TGTGCCAGCAGCCGTACCACAGGGGCTAACACCGGGGAGCTGTTTTTT.